The 26 T cell receptor beta chains below were found in one sample sequenced in a study of a mutant IDH1 vaccine in newly diagnosed glioma. These TCRs are of unknown antigen specificity. As to time point: week 47, end of study. Vaccine doses each comprised 300 ug of mutant IDH1 20-mer peptide, with topical imiquimod. Produced via immunoSEQ multiplex PCR; TCRdb's table is partial and in-frame only. The sample records roughly 31,000 clones, 84% being singletons. Sample: PBMCs, taken from a glioma patient whose treatment included an IDH1 peptide vaccine. The receptors originated from a man under 40 with glioma.

V and J are TRBV19 and TRBJ1-2; D not certain. Trimming stripped 2 bases from V and 5 bases from J, with 18 bases between. In germline, CDR1 is LNHDA, CDR2 SQIVND (reference sequence). The CDR3 contains 16 residues. CDR3 sequence: CASSIRLRKLDYGYTF. CDR3 nucleotides: TGTGCCAGTAGTATACGGTTGCGCAAACTGGATTATGGCTACACCTTC.

This chain joins TRBV6-5 and TRBJ2-2; 9 bases line up with TRBD1. The trim removed 5 bases at V and 6 bases at J, leaving 4 bases unmatched. Germline-derived CDR1 and CDR2 are MNHEY and SVGAGI. CDR3 length equals 14 residues. CDR3 amino acids: CASSRTGVAGELFF. The CDR3, as DNA: TGTGCCAGCAGTCGGACAGGGGTGGCCGGGGAGCTGTTTTTT.

V is TRBV7-9 and J is TRBJ2-7, with 8 bases identical to TRBD2. The CDR3 totals 13 residues. Germline V gene sequence: CDR1 SEHNR, CDR2 FQNEAQ (reference sequence). V was clipped by 5 bases and J by 7 bases; unmatched bases: 7. The CDR3 spells CASSPTGGGEQYF. For the CDR3, the DNA is TGTGCCAGCAGCCCGACCGGGGGGGGAGAGCAGTACTTC.

The V call is TRBV30, the J call TRBJ2-7, with D tentatively TRBD2 (6 bases). Germline lookup yields CDR1 GTSNPN and CDR2 SVGIG (reference sequence). The CDR3 is 12 amino acids. Trimming shortened V by 5 bases and J by 2 bases, and 10 bases separated the two germline ends. Here the CDR3 reads CAWGSGTYEQYF. CDR3 sequence (DNA): TGTGCCTGGGGTAGCGGCACCTACGAGCAGTACTTC.

The rearrangement links TRBV4-1 to TRBJ2-3; 7 bases are shared with TRBD2. Germline CDR1 MGHRA, CDR2 YSYEKL. The V segment lost 5 bases and the J segment 2 bases; nucleotides outside the gene matches: 7. The CDR3 is 15 residues long. The CDR3 DNA sequence: TGCGCCAGCAGCTATAGCGGGTTCCACACAGATACGCAGTATTTT. This gives the protein CASSYSGFHTDTQYF.

This clone has a single count. The chain combines TRBV9 with TRBJ2-3; 9 positions match TRBD2. The V and J ends lost 5 bases and 2 bases, in that order; junction bases with no gene match: 6. The CDR3 totals 15 residues. Germline lookup yields CDR1 SGDLS and CDR2 YYNGEE. The chain's CDR3 is CASSLAGTYTDTQYF. The CDR3 nucleotides are TGTGCCAGCAGTCTAGCGGGGACCTACACAGATACGCAGTATTTT.

The chain recombines TRBV9 with TRBJ1-5, with a tentative D call TRBD1 (5 bases). V lost 2 bases and J lost 6, with 15 bases in between. The CDR3 has 15 residues. Germline V gene data show CDR1 as SGDLS and CDR2 as YYNGEE. The DNA for the CDR3 is TGTGCCAGCAGCGTGACAGCGACGGAGGGTCAGCCCCAGCATTTT. It is translated as CASSVTATEGQPQHF. The full variable domain, with the rest looked up from reference TRBV9 and TRBJ1-5, is DSGVTQTPKHLITATGQRVTLRCSPRSGDLSVYWYQQSLDQGLQFLIQYYNGEERAKGNILERFSAQQFPDLHSELNLSSLELGDSALYFCASSVTATEGQPQHFGDGTRLSIL.

V and J are TRBV5-1 and TRBJ2-7; 11 bases are a match to TRBD2. CDR1 SGHRS and CDR2 YFSETQ come from the germline V gene. J was trimmed by 3 bases and V by 1 base; bases with no gene match: 0. This CDR3 spans 14 amino acids. The CDR3 DNA reads TGCGCCAGCAGCTTGACTAGCGGGAGCTACGAGCAGTACTTC. Its protein is CASSLTSGSYEQYF. The whole variable domain, filled in from reference TRBV5-1 and TRBJ2-7, reads KAGVTQTPRYLIKTRGQQVTLSCSPISGHRSVSWYQQTPGQGLQFLFEYFSETQRNKGNFPGRFSGRQFSNSRSEMNVSTLELGDSALYLCASSLTSGSYEQYFGPGTRLTVT.

The chain recombines TRBV27 with TRBJ2-7, with a tentative D call TRBD2 (7 bases). Germline CDR1 MNHEY, CDR2 SMNVEV (reference sequence). This CDR3 comprises 15 residues. V shed 3 bases and J shed 5 bases, with 17 bases lying between them. The CDR3 loop is CASSFLGRGADEQYF. CDR3 bases: TGTGCCAGCAGTTTTCTCGGACGGGGGGCGGACGAGCAGTACTTC.

The chain couples TRBV10-3 to TRBJ2-2, with D hard to call. CDR1 and CDR2 from the germline V gene are ENHRY and SYGVKD. Trimming stripped 10 bases from V and 5 bases from J, with 14 bases between. The CDR3 has 13 amino acids. The DNA of the CDR3 is TGTGCCACCGATGCGCAAAGGACCGGGGAGCTGTTTTTT. Translating it yields CATDAQRTGELFF.

This clone was recorded once. V gene TRBV6-5 combines with J gene TRBJ1-3; D remains ambiguous. CDR1 MNHEY and CDR2 SVGAGI come from the germline V gene. The CDR3 loop spans 15 amino acids. Trimming shortened V by 0 bases and J by 0 bases, and 6 bases separated the two germline ends. CDR3 DNA sequence: TGTGCCAGCAGTTACTCGTACTACTCTGGAAACACCATATATTTT. This codes for CASSYSYYSGNTIYF.

The chain links TRBV27 to TRBJ2-2; no clear D. CDR1 MNHEY and CDR2 SMNVEV come from the germline V gene (reference sequence). The CDR3 is 13 amino acids. Trimming removed 5 bases from V and 4 bases from J, with 8 bases in between. CDR3 DNA: TGTGCCAGCAGTCCGGCGGTCACCGGGGAGCTGTTTTTT. This sequence encodes CASSPAVTGELFF.

This chain uses TRBV7-9 with TRBJ2-7; tentative D call: TRBD1 (5 bases). The V gene lost 5 bases and the J gene lost 4 bases, with 15 bases spanning the gap. Germline V gene lookup returns CDR1 SEHNR and CDR2 FQNEAQ (reference sequence). This CDR3 spans 14 amino acids. This CDR3 is CASSDAGLLYEQYF. For the CDR3, the DNA is TGTGCCAGCAGCGACGCAGGGTTATTATACGAGCAGTACTTC.

V usage is TRBV19 and J usage is TRBJ1-5; no clear D. The CDR3 sequence is 14 residues long. V was pared by 3 bases and J by 3 bases, with 9 bases between. CDR1 and CDR2 from the germline V gene are LNHDA and SQIVND (reference sequence). This chain's CDR3 is CASSMQISNQPQHF. The CDR3 DNA reads TGTGCCAGTAGTATGCAGATTTCCAATCAGCCCCAGCATTTT.

The chain uses TRBV6-5 and TRBJ2-7; maybe TRBD2 (5 bases). The V gene lost 4 bases and the J gene lost 0 bases, with 7 bases spanning the gap. The CDR3 is made up of 13 amino acids. The germline V gene has CDR1 MNHEY and CDR2 SVGAGI. CDR3 residues: CASSFGDSYEQYF. The CDR3 DNA sequence: TGTGCCAGCAGTTTCGGGGACTCCTACGAGCAGTACTTC.

This chain joins TRBV6-6 and TRBJ2-5; D remains ambiguous. CDR1 and CDR2 (germline): MNHNY, SVGAGI (reference sequence). The CDR3 totals 11 residues. The CDR3 DNA is TGTGCTTGTGTTGGTTACGAGACCCAGTACTTC. It codes for CACVGYETQYF.

The chain recombines TRBV19 with TRBJ1-1; TRBD1 matches at 7 bases. CDR1 is LNHDA and CDR2 is SQIVND in the germline V gene (reference sequence). The CDR3 is 14 residues long. V trimming: 7 bases; J trimming: 0 bases; junction bases outside the gene matches: 5. The CDR3, as DNA: TGTGCCAGTACCGCAGGGGGAATGAACACTGAAGCTTTCTTT. Residues: CASTAGGMNTEAFF.

This clone was counted between two and nine times. V and J are TRBV4-1 and TRBJ1-5, with 9 bases lining up with TRBD1. This CDR3 spans 16 amino acids. Trimming removed 5 bases from V and 5 bases from J; junction bases left unmatched: 10. Per the germline V gene, CDR1 is MGHRA and CDR2 is YSYEKL. The CDR3 DNA is TGCGCCAGCAGCTCTCCCGGGACAGGGATAGATCAGCCCCAGCATTTT. The encoded protein is CASSSPGTGIDQPQHF.

The chain employs TRBV6-1 and TRBJ2-1; 9 bases map to TRBD1. V shed 7 bases and J 6 bases; nucleotides not matched to a gene: 10. This CDR3 has 15 amino acids. Germline lookup yields CDR1 MNHNS and CDR2 SASEGT. CDR3 sequence reads: CASILMAGQGNEQFF. The CDR3 coding sequence is TGTGCCAGCATTTTGATGGCGGGACAGGGCAATGAGCAGTTCTTC.

The V and J genes are TRBV9 and TRBJ1-3; a possible D gene is TRBD1 (5 bases). Trimming took 4 bases from V and 0 from J, leaving 8 bases between them. The CDR3 has 14 amino acids. Germline V gives CDR1 SGDLS, CDR2 YYNGEE. CDR3 in amino acids: CASSTGFSGNTIYF. CDR3 DNA: TGTGCCAGCAGCACAGGCTTCTCTGGAAACACCATATATTTT.

The chain joins TRBV7-9 to TRBJ2-7, with 7 positions matching TRBD1. V was pared by 0 bases and J by 1 base, with 6 bases of the junction left unmatched. The CDR3 length is 16 residues. The germline gives CDR1 SEHNR, CDR2 FQNEAQ (reference sequence). CDR3: CASSLAGTASSYEQYF. The CDR3, as DNA: TGTGCCAGCAGCTTAGCCGGGACAGCCTCTTCCTACGAGCAGTACTTC.

V usage is TRBV30 and J usage is TRBJ2-7, with a possible D match to TRBD1 (6 bases). The length of the CDR3 is 13 residues. The germline V gene has CDR1 GTSNPN and CDR2 SVGIG (reference sequence). With 1 base removed from V and 0 bases from J, the gap between germline ends came to 7 bases. The CDR3 loop is CAWSEGHSYEQYF. The CDR3 DNA is TGTGCCTGGAGTGAGGGACACTCCTACGAGCAGTACTTC.

This clone has just a few counts. The chain couples TRBV9 to TRBJ2-3; 8 positions match TRBD1. V lost 0 bases, J lost 5 bases, and 8 bases stayed unmatched. Germline V gene lookup returns CDR1 SGDLS and CDR2 YYNGEE. The length of the CDR3 is 16 residues. The CDR3 DNA follows: TGTGCCAGCAGCGTAGTTTCAGGGGGCGCAGGAGATACGCAGTATTTT. Translated, it gives CASSVVSGGAGDTQYF.

The chain links TRBV9 to TRBJ2-1; 12 nucleotides agree with TRBD2. Germline CDR1 is SGDLS and CDR2 is YYNGEE. V shed 3 bases and J 8 bases; nucleotides not matched to a gene: 9. The CDR3 has 16 residues. The CDR3 reads CASSALTSGSRDEQFF. As DNA, the CDR3 is TGTGCCAGCAGCGCCCTGACTAGCGGGAGTCGTGATGAGCAGTTCTTC. The full variable domain, rest sourced from reference TRBV9 and TRBJ2-1, is DSGVTQTPKHLITATGQRVTLRCSPRSGDLSVYWYQQSLDQGLQFLIQYYNGEERAKGNILERFSAQQFPDLHSELNLSSLELGDSALYFCASSALTSGSRDEQFFGPGTRLTVL.

The chain links TRBV19 to TRBJ1-1; 9 nucleotides agree with TRBD1. The V and J ends lost 4 bases and 5 bases, in that order; junction bases with no gene match: 5. The CDR3 sequence is 14 residues long. CDR1 is LNHDA, CDR2 SQIVND, per germline (reference sequence). Written as DNA, the CDR3 is TGTGCCAGTAGTACCCGACAGGGGGGGACTGAAGCTTTCTTT. It translates to CASSTRQGGTEAFF.

The V call is TRBV14, the J call TRBJ2-7, with D tentatively TRBD2 (5 bases). Deletions cut 0 bases from V and 5 bases from J, with 8 bases between. In germline, CDR1 is SGHDN, CDR2 FVKESK. There are 13 residues in the CDR3. CDR3 DNA sequence: TGTGCCAGCAGCCAAGATATGGAGGACGAGCAGTACTTC. It specifies CASSQDMEDEQYF. Filled out from reference TRBV14 and TRBJ2-7, the complete variable domain reads EAGVTQFPSHSVIEKGQTVTLRCDPISGHDNLYWYRRVMGKEIKFLLHFVKESKQDESGMPNNRFLAERTGGTYSTLKVQPAELEDSGVYFCASSQDMEDEQYFGPGTRLTVT.